The subject of this entry is one T cell receptor (beta chain). The antigen is not known. The data stem from a study of blood T cells in healthy people across ages. Study-wide points: More naive CD4+ cells and higher diversity were found in long-lived than in aged donors.

For the second PCR, which ran for roughly 7 to 11 cycles, a sample-barcoded 5' primer and a J-beta primer mix were used. Every cDNA molecule carried a tag from a template-switch adaptor bearing 12 random nucleotides. From the 5' RACE reads, TCRdb called clonotypes with MiXCR, one entry per CDR3 protein. The data show 1 million to 1.2 million distinct CDR3 sequences, more than 30% seen once. V was clipped by 7 bases and J by 5 bases, with 11 bases between them. The CDR3 is 12 amino acids. Germline V gives CDR1 MDHEN, CDR2 SYDVKM. Donor samples were obtained from healthy Caucasian individuals from Russia, aged 6 to 90. Total RNA, at least 5 micrograms per sample, was extracted from PBMCs.

V and J are TRBV28 and TRBJ1-2; unclear D gene. The TCR was taken from a man between 18 and 35 years old in good health. Sequences were obtained from blood. The CDR3: CASTHGLYGYTF. CDR3 in DNA: TGTGCCAGCACCCACGGGTTGTATGGCTACACCTTC.